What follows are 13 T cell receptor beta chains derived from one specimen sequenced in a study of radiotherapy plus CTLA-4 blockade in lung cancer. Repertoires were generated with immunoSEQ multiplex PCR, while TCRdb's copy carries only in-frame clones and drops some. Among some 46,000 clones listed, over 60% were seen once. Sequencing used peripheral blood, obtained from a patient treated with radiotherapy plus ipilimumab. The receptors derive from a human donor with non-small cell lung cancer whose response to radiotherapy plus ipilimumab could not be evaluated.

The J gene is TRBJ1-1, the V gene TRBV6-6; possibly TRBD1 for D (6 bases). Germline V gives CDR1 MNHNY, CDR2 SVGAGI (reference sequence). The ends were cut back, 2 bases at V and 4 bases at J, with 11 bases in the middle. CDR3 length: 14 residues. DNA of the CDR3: TGTGCCAGCAGTTACGGGGGCGTCGGCACTGAAGCTTTCTTT. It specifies CASSYGGVGTEAFF.

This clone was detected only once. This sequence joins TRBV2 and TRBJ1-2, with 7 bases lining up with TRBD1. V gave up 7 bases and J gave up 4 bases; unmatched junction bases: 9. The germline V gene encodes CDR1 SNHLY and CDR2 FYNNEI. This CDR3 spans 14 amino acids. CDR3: CASNPGQPLYGYTF. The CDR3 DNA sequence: TGTGCCAGCAATCCGGGACAGCCACTCTATGGCTACACCTTC.

CDR3 nucleotides: TGCGCCAGCAGCTTGCCTAGCGGCTACAATGAGCAGTTCTTC. Translating gives CASSLPSGYNEQFF. The chain has TRBV5-1 and TRBJ2-1, with 7 bases that match TRBD2. The CDR3 consists of 14 residues. Germline V gene lookup returns CDR1 SGHRS and CDR2 YFSETQ. The ends lost 1 base at V and 3 bases at J; junction bases unmatched: 1.

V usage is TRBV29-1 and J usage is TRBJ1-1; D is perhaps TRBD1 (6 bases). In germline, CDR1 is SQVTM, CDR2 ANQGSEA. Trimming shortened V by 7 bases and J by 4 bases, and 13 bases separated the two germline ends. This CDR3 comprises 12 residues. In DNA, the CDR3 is TGCAGCGCCAGGGTACAGGGCACTGAAGCTTTCTTT. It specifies CSARVQGTEAFF.

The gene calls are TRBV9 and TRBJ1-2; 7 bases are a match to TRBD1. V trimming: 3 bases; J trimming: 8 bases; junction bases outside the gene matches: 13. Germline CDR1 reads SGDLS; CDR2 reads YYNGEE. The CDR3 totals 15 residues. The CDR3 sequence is CASSALSTGWNGYTF. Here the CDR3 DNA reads TGTGCCAGCAGCGCCCTCTCGACAGGGTGGAACGGCTACACCTTC. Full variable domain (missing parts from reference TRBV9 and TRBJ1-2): DSGVTQTPKHLITATGQRVTLRCSPRSGDLSVYWYQQSLDQGLQFLIQYYNGEERAKGNILERFSAQQFPDLHSELNLSSLELGDSALYFCASSALSTGWNGYTFGSGTRLTVV.

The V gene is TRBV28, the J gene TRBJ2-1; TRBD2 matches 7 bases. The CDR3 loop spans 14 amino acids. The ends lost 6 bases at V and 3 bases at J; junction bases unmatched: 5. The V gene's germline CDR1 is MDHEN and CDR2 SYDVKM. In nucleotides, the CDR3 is TGTGCCAGCAGGGAGAGCGGGATCTACAATGAGCAGTTCTTC. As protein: CASRESGIYNEQFF.

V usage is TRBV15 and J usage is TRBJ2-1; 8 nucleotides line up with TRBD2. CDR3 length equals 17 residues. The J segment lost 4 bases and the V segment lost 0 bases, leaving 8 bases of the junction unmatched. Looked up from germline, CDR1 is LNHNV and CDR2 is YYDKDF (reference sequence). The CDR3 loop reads CATSRDPDGGDYNEQFF. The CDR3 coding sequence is TGTGCCACCAGCAGAGATCCCGACGGGGGGGATTACAATGAGCAGTTCTTC.

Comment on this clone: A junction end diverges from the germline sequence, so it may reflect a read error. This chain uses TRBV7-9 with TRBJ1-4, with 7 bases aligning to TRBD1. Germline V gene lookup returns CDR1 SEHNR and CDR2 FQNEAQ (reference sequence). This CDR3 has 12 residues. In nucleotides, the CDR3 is TGTGCCAGCAGCTCCGTGGGGGACAGATATGTTTTT. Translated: CASSSVGDRYVF.

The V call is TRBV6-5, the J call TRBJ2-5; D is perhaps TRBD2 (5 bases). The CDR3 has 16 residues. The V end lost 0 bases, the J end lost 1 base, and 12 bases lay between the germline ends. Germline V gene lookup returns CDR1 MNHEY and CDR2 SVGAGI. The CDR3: CASSYSRAASQETQYF. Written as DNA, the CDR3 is TGTGCCAGCAGTTACTCCCGAGCGGCGTCCCAAGAGACCCAGTACTTC.

CDR3 DNA: TGTGCCAGCAGCCCGACAGGGTTTGGCACCGGGGAGCTGTTTTTT. Translation gives CASSPTGFGTGELFF. The genes are TRBV7-6 and TRBJ2-2; 7 positions match TRBD1. With V trimmed by 5 bases and J by 4 bases, 7 bases remained unmatched. This CDR3 is 15 amino acids long. Germline values: CDR1 SGHVS, CDR2 FNYEAQ.

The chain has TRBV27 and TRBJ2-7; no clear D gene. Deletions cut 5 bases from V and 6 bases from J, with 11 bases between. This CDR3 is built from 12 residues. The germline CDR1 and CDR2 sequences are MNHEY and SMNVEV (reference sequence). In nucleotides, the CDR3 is TGTGCCAGCAGTCCCCGTCTTCCCGAGCAGTACTTC. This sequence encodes CASSPRLPEQYF.

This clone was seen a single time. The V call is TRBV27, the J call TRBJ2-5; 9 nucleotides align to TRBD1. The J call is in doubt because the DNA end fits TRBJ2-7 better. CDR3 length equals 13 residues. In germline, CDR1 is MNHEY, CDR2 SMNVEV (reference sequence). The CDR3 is CASSRDRDYEQYF. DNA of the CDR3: TGTGCCAGCAGTCGGGACAGGGACTACGAGCAGTACTTC.

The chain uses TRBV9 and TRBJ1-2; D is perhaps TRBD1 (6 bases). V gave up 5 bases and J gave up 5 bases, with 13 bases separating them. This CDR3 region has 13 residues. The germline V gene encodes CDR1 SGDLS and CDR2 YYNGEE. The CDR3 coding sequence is TGTGCCAGCAGTTTGGCGGGGGCGTATGGCTACACCTTC. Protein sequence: CASSLAGAYGYTF.